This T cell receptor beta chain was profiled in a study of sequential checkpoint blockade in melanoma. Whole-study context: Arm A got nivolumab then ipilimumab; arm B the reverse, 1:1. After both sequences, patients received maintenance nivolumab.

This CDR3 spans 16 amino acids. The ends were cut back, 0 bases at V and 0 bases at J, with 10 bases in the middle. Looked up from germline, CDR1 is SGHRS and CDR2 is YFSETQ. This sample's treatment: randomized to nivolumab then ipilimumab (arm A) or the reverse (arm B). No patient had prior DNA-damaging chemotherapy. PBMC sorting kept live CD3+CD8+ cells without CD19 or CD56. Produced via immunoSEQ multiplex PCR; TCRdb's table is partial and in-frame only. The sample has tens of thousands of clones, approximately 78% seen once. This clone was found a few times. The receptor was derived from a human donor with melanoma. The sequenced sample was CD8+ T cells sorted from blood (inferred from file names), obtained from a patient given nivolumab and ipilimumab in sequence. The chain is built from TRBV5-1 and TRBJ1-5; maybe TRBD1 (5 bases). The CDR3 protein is CASSLEGQGSNQPQHF. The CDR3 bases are TGCGCCAGCAGCTTGGAGGGGCAGGGTAGCAATCAGCCCCAGCATTTT.